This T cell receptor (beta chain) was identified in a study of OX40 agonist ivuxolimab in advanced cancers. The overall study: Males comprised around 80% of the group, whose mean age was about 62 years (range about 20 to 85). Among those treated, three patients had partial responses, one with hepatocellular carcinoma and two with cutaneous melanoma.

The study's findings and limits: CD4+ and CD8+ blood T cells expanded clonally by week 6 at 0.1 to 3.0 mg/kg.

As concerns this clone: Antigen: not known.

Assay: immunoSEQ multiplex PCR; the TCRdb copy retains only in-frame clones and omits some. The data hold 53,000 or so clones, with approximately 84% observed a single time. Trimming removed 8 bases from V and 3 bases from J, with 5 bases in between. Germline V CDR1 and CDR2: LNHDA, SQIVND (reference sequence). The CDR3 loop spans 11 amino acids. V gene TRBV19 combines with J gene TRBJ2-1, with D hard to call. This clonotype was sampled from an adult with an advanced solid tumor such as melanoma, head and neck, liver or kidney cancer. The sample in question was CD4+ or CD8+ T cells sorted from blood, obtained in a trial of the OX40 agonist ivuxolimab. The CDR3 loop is CASADYNEQFF. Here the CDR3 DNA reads TGTGCCAGTGCAGACTACAATGAGCAGTTCTTC.